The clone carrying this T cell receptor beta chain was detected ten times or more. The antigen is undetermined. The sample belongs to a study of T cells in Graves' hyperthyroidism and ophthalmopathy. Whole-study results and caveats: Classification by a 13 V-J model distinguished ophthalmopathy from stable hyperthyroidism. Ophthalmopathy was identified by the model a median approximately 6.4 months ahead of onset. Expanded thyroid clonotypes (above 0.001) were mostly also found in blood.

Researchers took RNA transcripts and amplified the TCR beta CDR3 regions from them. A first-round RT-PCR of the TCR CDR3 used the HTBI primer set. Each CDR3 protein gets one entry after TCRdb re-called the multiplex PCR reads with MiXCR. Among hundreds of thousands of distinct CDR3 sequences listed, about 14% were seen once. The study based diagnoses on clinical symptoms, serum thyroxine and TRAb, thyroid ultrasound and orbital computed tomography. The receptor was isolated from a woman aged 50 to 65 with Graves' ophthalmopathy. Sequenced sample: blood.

In DNA, the CDR3 is TGTGCCAGCAGCCAAGTGTGGGGGGCCGGGACTAGCGGATACAATGAGCAGTTCTTC. It yields the protein CASSQVWGAGTSGYNEQFF. The gene calls are TRBV14 and TRBJ2-1; 11 bases match TRBD2. The ends lost 1 base at V and 4 bases at J; junction bases unmatched: 12. The CDR3 has 19 amino acids. Germline V gene lookup returns CDR1 SGHDN and CDR2 FVKESK.